This paragraph covers one TCR beta chain sequence. Its matching antigen is unknown. ViraFEST used viral peptide pools to expand antigen-specific CD4+ T cells before sequencing. Subsequent to a culture period of approximately 11 days, CD4+ T cells were isolated. According to PCR results, the person was infected with SARS-CoV-2 between March and December 2020. Deletions cut 2 bases from V and 0 bases from J, with 5 bases between. The CDR3 loop spans 13 amino acids. CDR1 and CDR2 from the germline V gene are SGHRS and YFSETQ. The sample originates from a study of vaccination effects on CD4 cells after COVID-19. Measured with immunoSEQ multiplex PCR; TCRdb has only the in-frame clones, and not every one. There are 42,000 or so clones in the sample; 65% to 70% occur only once, and 25% to 35% lies in the top ten.

This material consisted of CD4+ T cells from PBMCs cultured with a peptide pool, taken before COVID-19 vaccination. The source is a human donor who had a prior SARS-CoV-2 infection. This rearrangement joins TRBV5-1 to TRBJ1-1; D gene ambiguous. Here the CDR3 DNA reads TGCGCCAGCAGCTTCACAGTGAACACTGAAGCTTTCTTT. Translated, it gives CASSFTVNTEAFF.